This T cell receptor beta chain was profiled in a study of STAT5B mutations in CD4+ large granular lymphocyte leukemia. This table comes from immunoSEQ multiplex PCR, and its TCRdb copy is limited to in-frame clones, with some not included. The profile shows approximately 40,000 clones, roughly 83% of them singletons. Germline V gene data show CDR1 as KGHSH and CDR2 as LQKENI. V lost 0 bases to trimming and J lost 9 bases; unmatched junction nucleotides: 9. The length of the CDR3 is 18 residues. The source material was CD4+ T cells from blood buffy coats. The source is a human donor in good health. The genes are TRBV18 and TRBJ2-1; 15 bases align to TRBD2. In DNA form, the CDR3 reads TGTGCCAGCTCACCACCGGGGACTAGCGGGAGGTCTCACGCTGAGCAGTTCTTC. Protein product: CASSPPGTSGRSHAEQFF.